This entry concerns a single T cell receptor (beta chain). The target antigen is unknown. The protocol was immunoSEQ multiplex PCR, while the TCRdb copy is restricted to in-frame clones and leaves out a portion. The sample consists of some 95,000 clones, roughly nine tenths of them appearing once. Germline V gene data show CDR1 as MNHNY and CDR2 as SVGAGI (reference sequence). CDR3 length: 14 residues. The ends were cut back, 11 bases at V and 0 bases at J, with 14 bases in the middle. These data originate in a study of T cell responses to AZD1222 COVID-19 vaccine. The study's findings and limits: Repertoires were collected only later (after the peak T cell response had occurred). It should be noted that donors were predominantly white British and more often female, and clonal diversity was possibly underestimated.

Sample: peripheral blood, taken on day 0 of AZD1222 vaccination. The clonotype was recovered from an adult in good health. The V and J genes are TRBV6-6 and TRBJ2-1, with D perhaps TRBD1 (5 bases). Here the CDR3 DNA reads TGTGCCTTAGGGGCCATCGGCTCCTACAATGAGCAGTTCTTC. This encodes CALGAIGSYNEQFF.